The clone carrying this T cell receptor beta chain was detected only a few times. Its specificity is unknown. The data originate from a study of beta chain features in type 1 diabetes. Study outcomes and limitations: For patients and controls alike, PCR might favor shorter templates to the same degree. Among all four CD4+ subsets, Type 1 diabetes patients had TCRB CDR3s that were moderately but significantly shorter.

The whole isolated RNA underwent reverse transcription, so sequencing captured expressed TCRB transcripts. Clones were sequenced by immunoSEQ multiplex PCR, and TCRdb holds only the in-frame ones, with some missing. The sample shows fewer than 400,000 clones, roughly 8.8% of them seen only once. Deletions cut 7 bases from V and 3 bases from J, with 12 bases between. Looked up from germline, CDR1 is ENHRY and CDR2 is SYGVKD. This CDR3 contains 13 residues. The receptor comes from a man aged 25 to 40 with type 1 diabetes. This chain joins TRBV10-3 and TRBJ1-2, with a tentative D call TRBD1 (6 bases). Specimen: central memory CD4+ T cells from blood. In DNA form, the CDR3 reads TGTGCCATCAATGGACAGACCGACTATGGCTACACCTTC. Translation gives CAINGQTDYGYTF.